The following is a T cell receptor (beta chain) sequence with its context. These data belong to a study of neoadjuvant anti-PD-1 for oral cavity cancer. Across the whole study: Around day 43, patients without progression received a fourth nivolumab dose before surgery.

The CDR3 extends over 15 amino acids. V lost 0 bases and J lost 4, with 12 bases in between. CDR1 is SGDLS, CDR2 YYNGEE, per germline. TCRdb keeps only in-frame clones here, not all; method: immunoSEQ multiplex PCR. The sample consists of fewer than 90,000 clones, approximately 85% of them appearing once. Time point of the sample: after neoadjuvant nivolumab, at surgical resection. This specimen was PBMCs, taken after nivolumab (anti-PD-1) treatment. The chain carries TRBV9 and TRBJ2-3, with D tentatively TRBD1 (7 bases). This TCR came from a person between 40 and 85 years old with oral cavity squamous cell carcinoma. In DNA, the CDR3 is TGTGCCAGCAGCGTAGAGGCCAGGGGGGCAGATACGCAGTATTTT. Protein product: CASSVEARGADTQYF. Full variable domain (missing parts from reference TRBV9 and TRBJ2-3): DSGVTQTPKHLITATGQRVTLRCSPRSGDLSVYWYQQSLDQGLQFLIQYYNGEERAKGNILERFSAQQFPDLHSELNLSSLELGDSALYFCASSVEARGADTQYFGPGTRLTVL.